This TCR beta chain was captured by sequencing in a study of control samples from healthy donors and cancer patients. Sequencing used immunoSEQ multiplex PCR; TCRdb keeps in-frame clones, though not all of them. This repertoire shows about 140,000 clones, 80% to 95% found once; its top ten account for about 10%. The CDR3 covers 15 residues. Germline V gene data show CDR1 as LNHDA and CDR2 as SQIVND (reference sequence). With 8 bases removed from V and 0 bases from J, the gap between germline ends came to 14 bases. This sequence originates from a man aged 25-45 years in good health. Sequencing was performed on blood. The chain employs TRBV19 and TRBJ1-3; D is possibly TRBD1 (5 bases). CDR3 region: CASSMTASSGNTIYF. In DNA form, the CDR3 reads TGTGCCAGTTCCATGACAGCGAGCTCTGGAAACACCATATATTTT.